This TCR beta chain was identified during a study of shared clonotypes between healthy human individuals. CD45RO+ cells plus CCR7-negative CD45RA+ TemRA cells formed CD8 memory. Trimming at V came to 6 bases and at J to 3 bases, leaving 8 bases not matched to a gene. CDR1 and CDR2 (germline): MDHEN, SYDVKM. The CDR3 consists of 15 residues. The run depth of the assay was deep. Profiled with immunoSEQ multiplex PCR; TCRdb holds only in-frame clones, not every one. The table has more than 550,000 clones, about 90% seen once. The chain links TRBV28 to TRBJ2-1; TRBD1 matches at 7 bases. The receptor comes from a man younger than 35 in good health. Some clones in this sample may be carry-over from other donors' samples. Sequenced input: memory CD8+ T cells from PBMCs. The subset denotes: CD45RO+ cells pooled with CCR7-negative TemRA cells. CDR3 protein: CASSIGQAHYNEQFF. The CDR3 coding sequence is TGTGCCAGCAGCATAGGACAGGCCCACTACAATGAGCAGTTCTTC.